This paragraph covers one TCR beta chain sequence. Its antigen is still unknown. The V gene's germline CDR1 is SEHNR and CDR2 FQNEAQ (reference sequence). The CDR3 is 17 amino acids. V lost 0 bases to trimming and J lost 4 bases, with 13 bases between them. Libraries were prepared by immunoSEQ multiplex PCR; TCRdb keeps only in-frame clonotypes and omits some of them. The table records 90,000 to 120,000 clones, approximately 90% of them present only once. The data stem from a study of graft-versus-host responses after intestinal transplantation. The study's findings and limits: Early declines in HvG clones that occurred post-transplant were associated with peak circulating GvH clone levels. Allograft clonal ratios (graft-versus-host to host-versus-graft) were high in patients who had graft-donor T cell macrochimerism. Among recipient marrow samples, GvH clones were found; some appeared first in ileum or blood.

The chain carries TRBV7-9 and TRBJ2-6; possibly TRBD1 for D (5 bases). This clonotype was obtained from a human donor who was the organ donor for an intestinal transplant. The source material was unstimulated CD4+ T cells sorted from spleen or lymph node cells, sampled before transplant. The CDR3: CASSLAVQASGANVLTF. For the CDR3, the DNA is TGTGCCAGCAGCTTAGCGGTACAGGCGTCCGGGGCCAACGTCCTGACTTTC.